The entry below gives a single T cell receptor beta chain sequence along with its context. What it binds is unknown. This entry belongs to a study of cytomegalovirus exposure and HLA in healthy donors. General study points: Cytomegalovirus-associated status was assigned to 164 TCR beta chains. A later analysis found most CMV-associated TCR beta chains apparently HLA-restricted.

Unrecorded immune exposure was likely among donors, who were nominally healthy when sampled. V lost 0 bases to trimming and J lost 2 bases, with 10 bases between them. The CDR3 length is 15 residues. The germline gives CDR1 SGHRS, CDR2 YFSETQ. Primers included in the PCR were 60 Vbeta and 13 Jbeta primers. Profiling relied on immunoSEQ multiplex PCR, and the TCRdb table lists in-frame clones only, not all of them. The repertoire holds some 180,000 clones, with 70% to 80% as singletons. The chain has TRBV5-1 and TRBJ2-3; D may be TRBD1 (5 bases). The clonotype comes from a woman in her twenties or thirties in good health and CMV-seropositive. Source material: PBMCs. CDR3 protein: CASSLDRTITDTQYF. The CDR3 DNA is TGCGCCAGCAGCTTGGACAGGACCATCACAGATACGCAGTATTTT.